Below are 28 T cell receptor beta chains sequenced from a single sample in a study of beta chain features in type 1 diabetes. Their recognized antigens are unknown. The entirety of the isolated RNA underwent reverse transcription, so expressed TCRB transcripts were sequenced. Generated by immunoSEQ multiplex PCR, the TCRdb table keeps only in-frame clones and is missing some. This table has about 340,000 clones, roughly 13% appearing once. Whole-study findings and limits: Moderate but significant shortening of TCRB CDR3s was recorded in all four CD4+ subsets from Type 1 diabetes patients.

The specimen was naive CD4+ T cells from blood. The receptor set was obtained from a young woman with type 1 diabetes.

This clone was detected only a few times. The chain uses TRBV9 and TRBJ2-3; TRBD2 agrees at 9 bases. The trim removed 2 bases at V and 3 bases at J, leaving 4 bases unmatched. Germline CDR1 is SGDLS and CDR2 is YYNGEE. The CDR3 is 15 amino acids. The CDR3 nucleotides are TGTGCCAGCAGCGTTAGCGGGAGCCCTACAGATACGCAGTATTTT. Its translation is CASSVSGSPTDTQYF.

This clone was seen only a few times. The chain has TRBV29-1 and TRBJ2-7; D is unresolved. CDR1 is SQVTM and CDR2 is ANQGSEA in the germline V gene. V was cut by 0 bases and J by 2 bases, with 11 bases left in between. CDR3 length equals 14 residues. CDR3 coding DNA: TGCAGCGTTGAAGATCGACGACTGGCCTACGAGCAGTACGTC. Translated: CSVEDRRLAYEQYV.

The chain couples TRBV4-3 to TRBJ1-2; TRBD1 is a possible D gene (6 bases). Between the trimmed V and J ends, which lost 3 bases and 7 bases, there was a span of 9 bases. The CDR3 extends over 12 amino acids. Germline-derived CDR1 and CDR2 are LGHNA and YSLEER. The CDR3 protein is CASSHHRAGYTF. In DNA form, the CDR3 reads TGCGCCAGCAGCCACCACAGGGCTGGCTACACCTTC.

The chain carries TRBV15 and TRBJ2-5, with TRBD2 identical over 10 bases. V shed 1 base and J 5 bases; nucleotides not matched to a gene: 4. Germline lookup yields CDR1 LNHNV and CDR2 YYDKDF (reference sequence). The CDR3 has 15 amino acids. DNA of the CDR3: TGTGCCACCAGCAGAGGTAGCGGGAGGTTGGAGACCCAGTACTTC. Protein product: CATSRGSGRLETQYF.

This clone has a handful of counts. This chain joins TRBV11-2 and TRBJ2-7, with 10 bases identical to TRBD1. This CDR3 has 15 residues. Unmatched junction bases numbered 6, after V lost 5 bases and J lost 2 bases. Germline lookup yields CDR1 SGHAT and CDR2 FQNNGV. CDR3 sequence: CASSPGTGVAYEQYF. CDR3 DNA sequence: TGTGCCAGCAGCCCTGGGACAGGGGTAGCCTACGAGCAGTACTTC.

The chain is built from TRBV4-3 and TRBJ2-5; 7 bases align to TRBD2. The germline CDR1 and CDR2 sequences are LGHNA and YSLEER. Unmatched junction bases numbered 2, after V lost 3 bases and J lost 4 bases. There are 13 residues in the CDR3. The CDR3 protein is CASSQGGIETQYF. The CDR3 region has the DNA TGCGCCAGCAGCCAGGGAGGGATAGAGACCCAGTACTTC.

This clone was recorded a few times. The CDR3 loop reads CASSFRLAGRDEQFF. The CDR3 coding sequence is TGTGCCAGCAGCTTTCGACTAGCGGGAAGGGATGAGCAGTTCTTC. The V gene is TRBV7-2, the J gene TRBJ2-1; 11 nucleotides line up with TRBD2. The J segment lost 8 bases and the V segment lost 3 bases, leaving 6 bases of the junction unmatched. The CDR3 is made up of 15 amino acids. The germline gives CDR1 SGHTA, CDR2 FQGNSA.

The chain joins TRBV7-9 to TRBJ1-5, with D possibly TRBD1 on 6 matching bases. Germline V lookup: CDR1 SEHNR, CDR2 FQNEAQ (reference sequence). The V and J ends lost 5 bases and 4 bases respectively, with 12 bases between them. CDR3 length: 14 residues. In DNA, the CDR3 is TGTGCCAGCAGCGACGCAGGGGATAATCAGCCCCAGCATTTT. It translates to CASSDAGDNQPQHF.

The chain is built from TRBV23-1 and TRBJ2-7; no clear D gene. TRBV23-1 has ORF status, its function being uncertain. Trimming removed 7 bases from V and 4 bases from J, with 11 bases in between. The CDR3 length is 12 residues. The CDR3 nucleotides read TGCGCCAGCACTCTGAGGCGGTACGAGCAGTACTTC. It is translated as CASTLRRYEQYF.

This clone was detected ten times or more. The V call is TRBV4-3, the J call TRBJ2-4; possibly TRBD2 for D (6 bases). The ends were cut back, 4 bases at V and 2 bases at J, with 18 bases in the middle. The CDR3 spans 17 residues. CDR1 LGHNA and CDR2 YSLEER come from the germline V gene. In DNA form, the CDR3 reads TGCGCCAGCAGCCGAACCCGCGGGGCCGTATCCAAAAACATTCAGTACTTC. This sequence encodes CASSRTRGAVSKNIQYF.

The chain employs TRBV30 and TRBJ1-1, with D hard to call. V was shortened by 2 bases and J by 2 bases, with 15 bases between the two germline ends. The CDR3 covers 15 residues. Germline CDR1 is GTSNPN and CDR2 is SVGIG (reference sequence). The CDR3 DNA follows: TGTGCCTGGAGTAGGGAAGGAGGGCGTAACACTGAAGCTTTCTTT. It translates to CAWSREGGRNTEAFF.

This clone turned up a few times. V and J are TRBV18 and TRBJ1-1, with 9 bases lining up with TRBD1. The CDR3 has 16 amino acids. Germline CDR1 and CDR2: KGHSH and LQKENI. V lost 3 bases, J lost 4 bases, and 9 bases stayed unmatched. The CDR3, as DNA: TGTGCCAGCTCACCCCGGGACAGGGTTTGGGGCACTGAAGCTTTCTTT. Its protein is CASSPRDRVWGTEAFF.

The chain has TRBV30 and TRBJ2-1; TRBD2 matches 8 bases. CDR3 length: 13 amino acids. The junction had 5 bases not matched to a gene; V was cut back by 3 bases and J by 7 bases. Per the germline V gene, CDR1 is GTSNPN and CDR2 is SVGIG (reference sequence). For the CDR3, the DNA is TGTGCCTGGAGCCAGGGACTAGGGAATGAGCAGTTCTTC. This encodes CAWSQGLGNEQFF. Full variable domain (rest looked up from reference TRBV30 and TRBJ2-1): SQTIHQWPATLVQPVGSPLSLECTVEGTSNPNLYWYRQAAGRGLQLLFYSVGIGQISSEVPQNLSASRPQDRQFILSSKKLLLSDSGFYLCAWSQGLGNEQFFGPGTRLTVL.

For this clone: In the same sample, other DNA sequences code for this CDR3. The chain uses TRBV30 and TRBJ1-1; no clear D gene. The CDR3 sequence is 11 residues long. V was shortened by 0 bases and J by 5 bases, with 4 bases between the two germline ends. In germline, CDR1 is GTSNPN, CDR2 SVGIG (reference sequence). In DNA, the CDR3 is TGTGCCTGGAGTGTACAAACTGAAGCTTTCTTT. It specifies CAWSVQTEAFF.

This clone has more than one count but fewer than ten. The chain recombines TRBV5-4 with TRBJ2-1, with 8 bases that match TRBD2. The CDR3 loop spans 16 amino acids. V trimming: 4 bases; J trimming: 4 bases; junction bases outside the gene matches: 10. Germline loops: CDR1 SGHNT, CDR2 YYREEE (reference sequence). The CDR3 nucleotides read TGTGCCAGCAGCCCAACTAGCGGTTCAACATACAATGAGCAGTTCTTC. Residues: CASSPTSGSTYNEQFF.

This clone was observed a handful of times. The chain couples TRBV18 to TRBJ1-1, with a tentative D call TRBD1 (5 bases). Germline CDR1 KGHSH, CDR2 LQKENI. This CDR3 is 15 amino acids long. With 2 bases removed from V and 5 bases from J, the gap between germline ends came to 15 bases. CDR3 amino acids: CASSPSGPGGTEAFF. The CDR3 nucleotides are TGTGCCAGCTCACCATCGGGACCGGGGGGGACTGAAGCTTTCTTT.

This clone was detected a few times. This rearrangement joins TRBV14 to TRBJ2-7; D not certain. CDR1 is SGHDN, CDR2 FVKESK, per germline. Trimming pared 4 bases from V and 0 bases from J, leaving 10 bases between. The CDR3 is 14 residues long. The CDR3 here is CASSRTPSSYEQYF. The CDR3 DNA reads TGTGCCAGCAGCCGAACACCCTCCTCCTACGAGCAGTACTTC.

About this clone itself: The same CDR3 arises from other DNA sequences in this sample as well. The rearrangement links TRBV29-1 to TRBJ1-2, with 7 bases identical to TRBD1. The J segment lost 5 bases and the V segment lost 6 bases, leaving 3 bases of the junction unmatched. The CDR3 length is 11 residues. Germline CDR1 reads SQVTM; CDR2 reads ANQGSEA. The CDR3 DNA is TGCAGCGTCGGGACAGTATATGGCTACACCTTC. Its translation is CSVGTVYGYTF.

This clone was seen a few times. The V and J genes are TRBV29-1 and TRBJ2-7; 7 bases agree with TRBD1. The CDR3 consists of 16 residues. Germline values: CDR1 SQVTM, CDR2 ANQGSEA. CDR3 sequence (DNA): TGCAGGTCCCGTAGCGAAGAGGGGGCCTTTTCCTACGAGCAGTACTTC. This encodes CRSRSEEGAFSYEQYF.

This clone was picked up a small number of times. The chain employs TRBV7-9 and TRBJ2-5; the D gene is possibly TRBD1 (6 bases). CDR1 and CDR2 from the germline V gene are SEHNR and FQNEAQ (reference sequence). Trimming cost V 5 bases and J 11 bases, with 15 bases left between them. The CDR3 extends over 12 amino acids. CDR3 amino acids: CASSRGNVKQYF. Written as DNA, the CDR3 is TGTGCCAGCAGCAGGGGGAACGTGAAGCAGTACTTC. Looking up the rest from reference TRBV7-9 and TRBJ2-5 gives the full variable domain: DTGVSQNPRHKITKRGQNVTFRCDPISEHNRLYWYRQTLGQGPEFLTYFQNEAQLEKSRLLSDRFSAERPKGSFSTLEIQRTEQGDSAMYLCASSRGNVKQYFGPGTRLLVL.

The chain joins TRBV14 to TRBJ2-1; 7 bases line up with TRBD2. The V segment lost 2 bases and the J segment 4 bases; nucleotides outside the gene matches: 5. This CDR3 is 15 amino acids long. CDR1 is SGHDN and CDR2 is FVKESK in the germline V gene. The CDR3 spells CASSQNGRSYNEQFF. The CDR3, as DNA: TGTGCCAGCAGCCAAAACGGGAGGTCATACAATGAGCAGTTCTTC.

Concerning this clone itself: Different DNA sequences within this sample yield the same CDR3. The chain employs TRBV28 and TRBJ1-5; D is ambiguous. The length of the CDR3 is 11 residues. V was shortened by 7 bases and J by 4 bases, with 5 bases between the two germline ends. Germline CDR1 reads MDHEN; CDR2 reads SYDVKM. The CDR3 nucleotides are TGTGCCAGCACCTCTAATCAGCCCCAGCATTTT. It codes for CASTSNQPQHF. The whole variable domain, filled in from reference TRBV28 and TRBJ1-5, reads DVKVTQSSRYLVKRTGEKVFLECVQDMDHENMFWYRQDPGLGLRLIYFSYDVKMKEKGDIPEGYSVSREKKERFSLILESASTNQTSMYLCASTSNQPQHFGDGTRLSIL.

This chain connects TRBV29-1 to TRBJ2-2; 14 nucleotides line up with TRBD2. Trimming removed 5 bases from V and 5 bases from J; junction bases left unmatched: 4. The V gene's germline CDR1 is SQVTM and CDR2 ANQGSEA. The CDR3 consists of 15 residues. CDR3 nucleotide sequence: TGCAGCGTTCGTGGGACTAGCGGGAGAACCGGGGAGCTGTTTTTT. Residues: CSVRGTSGRTGELFF.

This clone was seen a few times. This chain joins TRBV30 and TRBJ1-4, with 7 bases that match TRBD1. The CDR3 is made up of 15 amino acids. Germline CDR1 GTSNPN, CDR2 SVGIG (reference sequence). The V gene end was trimmed by 0 bases and the J gene end by 4 bases; junction bases not matched to a gene: 5. CDR3: CAWSVQGQINEKLFF. CDR3 nucleotides: TGTGCCTGGAGTGTACAGGGACAGATTAATGAAAAACTGTTTTTT. The full variable domain, completed using reference TRBV30 and TRBJ1-4, is SQTIHQWPATLVQPVGSPLSLECTVEGTSNPNLYWYRQAAGRGLQLLFYSVGIGQISSEVPQNLSASRPQDRQFILSSKKLLLSDSGFYLCAWSVQGQINEKLFFGSGTQLSVL.

In nucleotides, the CDR3 is TGTGCCAGCTCCCCCAGGGTGGCAGCCGATAATGAAAAACTGTTTTTT. Translated, it gives CASSPRVAADNEKLFF. The V gene is TRBV18, the J gene TRBJ1-4; maybe TRBD1 (5 bases). Deletions cut 6 bases from V and 4 bases from J, with 18 bases between. This CDR3 has 16 amino acids. Germline V gene sequence: CDR1 KGHSH, CDR2 LQKENI.

This clone was counted between two and nine times. The chain has TRBV29-1 and TRBJ2-2; 12 bases match TRBD1. The junction had 2 bases not matched to a gene; V was cut back by 7 bases and J by 5 bases. Germline loops: CDR1 SQVTM, CDR2 ANQGSEA. The CDR3 runs to 13 residues. The CDR3 DNA follows: TGCAGCGGGGGACAGGGGGCTACCGGGGAGCTGTTTTTT. Translated: CSGGQGATGELFF.

This clone was counted between two and nine times. The chain uses TRBV27 and TRBJ1-4; tentative D call: TRBD1 (6 bases). The CDR3 contains 15 residues. Germline CDR1 and CDR2: MNHEY and SMNVEV (reference sequence). V dropped 5 bases and J dropped 0 bases, with 10 bases sitting between them. For the CDR3, the DNA is TGTGCCAGCAGTCGTCACAGGGCAACTAATGAAAAACTGTTTTTT. Translated, it gives CASSRHRATNEKLFF.

This clone has a handful of counts. The chain joins TRBV5-1 to TRBJ1-2, with D perhaps matching TRBD1 (5 bases). This CDR3 is built from 16 residues. Germline values: CDR1 SGHRS, CDR2 YFSETQ. Trimming took 4 bases from V and 3 from J, leaving 19 bases between them. CDR3 sequence reads: CASSLLGGDPDYGYTF. In DNA, the CDR3 is TGCGCCAGCAGCCTTCTTGGGGGGGACCCCGACTATGGCTACACCTTC.